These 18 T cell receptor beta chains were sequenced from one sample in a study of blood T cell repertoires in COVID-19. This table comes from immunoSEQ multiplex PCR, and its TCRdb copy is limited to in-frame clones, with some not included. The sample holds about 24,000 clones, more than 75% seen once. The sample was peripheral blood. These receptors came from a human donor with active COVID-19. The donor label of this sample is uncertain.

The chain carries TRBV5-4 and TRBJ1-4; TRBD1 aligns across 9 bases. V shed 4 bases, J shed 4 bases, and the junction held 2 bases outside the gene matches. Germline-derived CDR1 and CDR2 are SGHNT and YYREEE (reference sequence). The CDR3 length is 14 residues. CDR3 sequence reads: CASSPDRGNEKLFF. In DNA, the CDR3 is TGTGCCAGCAGCCCGGACAGGGGTAATGAAAAACTGTTTTTT.

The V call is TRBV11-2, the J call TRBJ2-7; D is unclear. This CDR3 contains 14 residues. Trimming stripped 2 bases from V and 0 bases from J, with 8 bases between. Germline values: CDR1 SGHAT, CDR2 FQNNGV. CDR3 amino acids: CASSLIRSSYEQYF. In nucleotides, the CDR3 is TGTGCCAGCAGCTTAATCAGGTCCTCCTACGAGCAGTACTTC.

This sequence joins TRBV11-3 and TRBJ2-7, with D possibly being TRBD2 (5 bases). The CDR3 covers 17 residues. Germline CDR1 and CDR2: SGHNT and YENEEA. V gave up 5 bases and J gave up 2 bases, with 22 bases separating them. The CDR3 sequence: CASSQRPTLGPPYEQYF. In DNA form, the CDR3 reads TGTGCCAGCAGCCAAAGACCGACACTAGGCCCACCCTACGAGCAGTACTTC.

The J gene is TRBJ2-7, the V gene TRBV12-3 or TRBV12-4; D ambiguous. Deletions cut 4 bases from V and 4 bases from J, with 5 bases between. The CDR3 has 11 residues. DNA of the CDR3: TGTGCCAGCAGTTCGTTTTACGAGCAGTACTTC. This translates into CASSSFYEQYF.

CDR3 in DNA: TGTGCCAGCAGCTTAGGGGCAGGGCTGAACACTGAAGCTTTCTTT. Translation: CASSLGAGLNTEAFF. This chain joins TRBV11-2 and TRBJ1-1, with D possibly being TRBD1 (5 bases). The CDR3 totals 15 residues. Germline V CDR1 and CDR2: SGHAT, FQNNGV. V lost 1 base and J 0 bases, leaving 9 bases between the germline ends.

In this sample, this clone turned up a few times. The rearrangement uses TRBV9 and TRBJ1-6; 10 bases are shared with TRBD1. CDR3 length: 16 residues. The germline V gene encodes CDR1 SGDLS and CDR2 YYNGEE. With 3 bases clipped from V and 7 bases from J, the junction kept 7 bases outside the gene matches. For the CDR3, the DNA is TGTGCCAGCAGCGCTTCCTCGGGACAGGGGAATTCACCCCTCCACTTT. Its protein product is CASSASSGQGNSPLHF.

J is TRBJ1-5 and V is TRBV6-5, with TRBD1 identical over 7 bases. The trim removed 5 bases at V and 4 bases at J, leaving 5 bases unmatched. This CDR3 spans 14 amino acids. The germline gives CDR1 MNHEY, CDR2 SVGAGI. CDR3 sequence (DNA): TGTGCCAGCAGTCGGGACAGCTCAAATCAGCCCCAGCATTTT. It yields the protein CASSRDSSNQPQHF.

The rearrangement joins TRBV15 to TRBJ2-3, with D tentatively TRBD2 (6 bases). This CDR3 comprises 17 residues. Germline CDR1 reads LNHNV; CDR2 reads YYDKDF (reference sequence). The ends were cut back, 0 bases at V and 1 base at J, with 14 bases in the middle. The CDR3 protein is CATSRDPLGLGTDTQYF. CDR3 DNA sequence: TGTGCCACCAGCAGAGATCCCCTGGGACTGGGCACAGATACGCAGTATTTT.

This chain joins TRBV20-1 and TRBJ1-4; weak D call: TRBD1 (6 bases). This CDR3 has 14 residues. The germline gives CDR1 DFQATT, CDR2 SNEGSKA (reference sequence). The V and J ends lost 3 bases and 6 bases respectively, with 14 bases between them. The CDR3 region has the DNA TGCAGTGCTAGTGATCCAGGGGCTGATGAAAAACTGTTTTTT. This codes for CSASDPGADEKLFF.

The CDR3 DNA reads TGTGCTAGTGGTCCCCTGTCAGGTGACACCATATATTTT. Translated: CASGPLSGDTIYF. The chain employs TRBV12-5 and TRBJ1-3; D ambiguous. The germline V and J ends were trimmed by 5 bases and 8 bases, with 13 bases remaining between them. Germline CDR1 LGHNT, CDR2 FRNRAP. CDR3 length: 13 residues.

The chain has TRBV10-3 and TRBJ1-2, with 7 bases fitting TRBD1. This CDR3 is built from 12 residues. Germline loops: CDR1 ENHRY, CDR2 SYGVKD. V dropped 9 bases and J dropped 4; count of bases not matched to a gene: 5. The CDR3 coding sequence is TGTGCCATTCACGGGACAGCCTATGGCTACACCTTC. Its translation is CAIHGTAYGYTF.

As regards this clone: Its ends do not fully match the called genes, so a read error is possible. The CDR3 region is CASSLGTGTLESQYF. CDR3 in DNA: TGTGCCAGCAGCTTAGGGACAGGGACGTTAGAGTCCCAGTACTTC. The chain recombines TRBV11-3 with TRBJ2-5, with 8 nucleotides matching TRBD1. In germline, CDR1 is SGHNT, CDR2 YENEEA. CDR3 length equals 15 residues.

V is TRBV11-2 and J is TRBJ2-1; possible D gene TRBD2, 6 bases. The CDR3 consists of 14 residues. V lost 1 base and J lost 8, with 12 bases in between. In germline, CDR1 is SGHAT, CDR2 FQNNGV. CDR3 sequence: CASSLGVPGDEQFF. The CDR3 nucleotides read TGTGCCAGCAGCTTAGGCGTGCCGGGGGATGAGCAGTTCTTC.

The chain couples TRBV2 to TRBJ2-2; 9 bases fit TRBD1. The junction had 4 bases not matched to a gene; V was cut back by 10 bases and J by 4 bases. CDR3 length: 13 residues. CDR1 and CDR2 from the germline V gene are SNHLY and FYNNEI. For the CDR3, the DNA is TGTGCCACCCCGACAGGGGGCACCGGGGAGCTGTTTTTT. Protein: CATPTGGTGELFF.

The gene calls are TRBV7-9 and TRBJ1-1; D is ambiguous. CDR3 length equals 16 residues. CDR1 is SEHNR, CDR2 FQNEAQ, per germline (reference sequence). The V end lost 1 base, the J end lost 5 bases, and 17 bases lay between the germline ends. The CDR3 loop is CASSLESMAQPTEAFF. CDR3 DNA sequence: TGTGCCAGCAGCTTAGAGTCGATGGCCCAACCTACTGAAGCTTTCTTT.

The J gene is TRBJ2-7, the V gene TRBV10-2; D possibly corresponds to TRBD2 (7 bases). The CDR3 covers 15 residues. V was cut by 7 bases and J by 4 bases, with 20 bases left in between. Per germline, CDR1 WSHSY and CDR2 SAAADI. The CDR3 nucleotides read TGCGCCAGCATGTGGGCGGGGGCCGACGTATACGAGCAGTACTTC. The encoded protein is CASMWAGADVYEQYF.

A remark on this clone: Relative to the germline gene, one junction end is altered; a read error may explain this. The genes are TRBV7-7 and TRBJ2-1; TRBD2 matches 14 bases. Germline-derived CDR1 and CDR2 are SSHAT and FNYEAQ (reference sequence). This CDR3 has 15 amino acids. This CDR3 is CASSTGTSGGNEQFF. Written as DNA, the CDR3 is TGTGCTAGCAGCACGGGGACTAGCGGGGGCAATGAGCAGTTCTTC.

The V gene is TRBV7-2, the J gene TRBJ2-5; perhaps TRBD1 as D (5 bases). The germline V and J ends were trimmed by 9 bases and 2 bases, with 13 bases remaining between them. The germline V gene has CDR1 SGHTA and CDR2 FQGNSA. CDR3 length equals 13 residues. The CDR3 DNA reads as TGTGCCAGTACCCAGGGAAGGCAAGAGACCCAGTACTTC. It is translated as CASTQGRQETQYF.